These 6 T cell receptor beta chains were sequenced from one sample in a study of shared clonotypes between healthy human individuals. Naive CD8 isolation took CD45RO-negative cells positively selected for CCR7 and excluded terminally differentiated effector memory CD45RA+ cells. Data came from immunoSEQ multiplex PCR; TCRdb stores just in-frame clones and leaves some out. The table shows around 580,000 clones, with 98% occurring only once. Specimen: naive CD8+ T cells sorted from blood. The source is a young man in good health.

This chain joins TRBV4-1 and TRBJ1-4; D unresolved. Germline V gene lookup returns CDR1 MGHRA and CDR2 YSYEKL. Trimming shortened V by 1 base and J by 5 bases, and 11 bases separated the two germline ends. The CDR3 is 15 residues long. The CDR3 sequence is CASSQVETANEKLFF. Here the CDR3 DNA reads TGCGCCAGCAGCCAAGTTGAAACAGCAAATGAAAAACTGTTTTTT.

The J gene is TRBJ2-4, the V gene TRBV4-1; D unresolved. This CDR3 comprises 14 residues. V lost 0 bases and J 4 bases, leaving 7 bases between the germline ends. Germline V CDR1 and CDR2: MGHRA, YSYEKL. CDR3 sequence reads: CASSQDGGKNIQYF. Written as DNA, the CDR3 is TGCGCCAGCAGCCAAGATGGCGGAAAAAACATTCAGTACTTC.

V gene TRBV28 combines with J gene TRBJ2-7; TRBD1 is a possible D gene (6 bases). Germline CDR1 MDHEN, CDR2 SYDVKM. There are 15 residues in the CDR3. Trimming cost V 3 bases and J 3 bases, with 15 bases left between them. CDR3 in amino acids: CASSFANSDSYEQYF. The DNA of the CDR3 is TGTGCCAGCAGTTTTGCGAACTCGGACAGCTACGAGCAGTACTTC.

The sample holds one count of this clone. The chain couples TRBV11-2 to TRBJ2-7; no definite D call. The V end was cut by 2 bases, the J end by 1 base, with 12 bases between. This CDR3 has 15 residues. The germline V gene encodes CDR1 SGHAT and CDR2 FQNNGV. CDR3 protein: CASSLSGAGSYEQYF. Written as DNA, the CDR3 is TGTGCCAGCAGCTTATCAGGAGCTGGGTCCTACGAGCAGTACTTC.

The chain is built from TRBV14 and TRBJ2-1; D perhaps matches TRBD1 (6 bases). The V end lost 5 bases, the J end lost 2 bases, and 19 bases lay between the germline ends. Germline CDR1 reads SGHDN; CDR2 reads FVKESK. CDR3 size: 17 residues. CDR3 sequence (DNA): TGTGCCAGCAGCAAACAGGGTACGGGATTCACCTACAATGAGCAGTTCTTC. It codes for CASSKQGTGFTYNEQFF.

This chain joins TRBV27 and TRBJ2-1, with 7 bases matching TRBD2. V shed 2 bases, J shed 6 bases, and the junction held 16 bases outside the gene matches. The CDR3 has 18 amino acids. Germline CDR1 reads MNHEY; CDR2 reads SMNVEV (reference sequence). CDR3 loop: CASSLIGEGPSPINEQFF. The CDR3 nucleotides read TGTGCCAGCAGTTTAATCGGGGAGGGCCCCTCTCCTATCAATGAGCAGTTCTTC.